The present T cell receptor (beta chain) was sequenced within a study of tumor-infiltrating lymphocytes in primary liver carcinoma. With V trimmed by 5 bases and J by 9 bases, 14 bases remained unmatched. This CDR3 comprises 16 residues. Per the germline V gene, CDR1 is MNHEY and CDR2 is SVGEGT. This clonotype was seen a single time. Its antigen is not identified. Production of TCR beta cDNA used roughly 0.55 ug total RNA together with a constant-region primer. Each TCR beta library was derived from three nested multiplex PCR rounds that employed slightly modified ARM-PCR. The first two PCR rounds used TRBV1-TRBV30 primers with a Cbeta primer, around 10 cycles each. One entry per CDR3 protein results from TCRdb running MiXCR on the multiplex PCR reads. The sample holds 50,000 to 70,000 distinct CDR3 sequences, 55% to 75% seen once. The source material, 20-30 mg of unsorted bulk tissue, was used to co-extract RNA and DNA.

Points from the study as a whole: Overlap in tumor-adjacent and tumor-blood pairs fell below that of tumor region pairs.

The source material was liver tumor tissue from sampling region 2. Subset indicated: tumor region T2, inferior pole. The receptor comes from a man between 35 and 55 years old with primary liver carcinoma and hepatitis B virus infection. The chain uses TRBV6-2 or TRBV6-3 and TRBJ2-1; 9 bases are shared with TRBD2. CDR3 sequence reads: CASSLRLGTSLSEQFF. In nucleotides, the CDR3 is TGTGCCAGCAGTCTACGCCTTGGGACTAGCCTAAGTGAGCAGTTCTTC.